The clone carrying this TCR beta chain was picked up a small number of times. The target antigen is unknown. This record belongs to a study of cytomegalovirus exposure and HLA in healthy donors. CDR1 and CDR2 (germline): SGHDT, YYEEEE. This CDR3 comprises 15 residues. V lost 1 base to trimming and J lost 2 bases, with 13 bases between them. The PCR employed 60 Vbeta primers together with 13 Jbeta primers. As processed by the authors: Per a later analysis, the number of unique TCR beta chains was around 79 million, of which about 11 million were shared. The data were produced by immunoSEQ multiplex PCR, yet TCRdb's version contains in-frame clones alone and is incomplete. V and J calls and clone size are those listed in that table; D and trimming were worked out from the DNA. Of some 200,000 clones in the sample, over 75% are singletons; the top ten hold roughly 3%. Study outcomes and limitations: Certain sequence variants were highly shared and formed a cluster, and this cluster was likely a sequencing artifact. When analyzed later, a missense DCLRE1C variant was found to be linked to TCR beta V- and J-gene trimming.

Material for sequencing was PBMCs. This TCR was recovered from a young woman in good health and CMV-seronegative. V gene TRBV5-6 combines with J gene TRBJ2-7; D is perhaps TRBD2 (5 bases). The CDR3 loop reads CASSLPTGVPYEQYF. The CDR3 nucleotides are TGTGCCAGCAGCTTGCCGACCGGGGTACCCTACGAGCAGTACTTC.